The source of this TCR beta chain is a study of cytomegalovirus exposure and HLA in healthy donors. Study overall: From donors who were HLA-typed, an early data release held around 85 million unique TCRs. Whole-study findings and limits: It is likely that the observed cluster of highly shared sequence variants was a sequencing artifact. Roughly even sequencing depth across donors was the assumption behind the presence/absence analyses.

CDR3 length: 15 residues. V shed 5 bases, J shed 3 bases, and the junction held 10 bases outside the gene matches. Germline CDR1 and CDR2: MNHEY and SVGAGI. The PCR made use of 60 Vbeta and 13 Jbeta primers. Assay: immunoSEQ multiplex PCR; the TCRdb copy retains only in-frame clones and omits some. The sample records roughly 110,000 clones, 73% being singletons. Points on this clone: Antigen unknown.

Nominally healthy donors were sampled, though unrecorded immune exposures were likely. The sequenced sample consisted of PBMCs. The clonotype was recovered from a man between 25 and 39 years old in good health and CMV-seronegative. The chain uses TRBV6-5 and TRBJ2-7; 7 bases align to TRBD2. The chain's CDR3 is CASSRPGGGVYEQYF. The CDR3 coding sequence is TGTGCCAGCAGTCGCCCGGGCGGGGGAGTCTACGAGCAGTACTTC.